A single TCR beta chain is shown here with its context. Memory T cells were CD45RO+, naive were CD45RA+, sorted by FACS. This sample is drawn from a study of regulatory dendritic cells for organ transplantation. The data were produced by immunoSEQ multiplex PCR, yet TCRdb's version contains in-frame clones alone and is incomplete. The sample gives 26,000 or so clones, approximately 78% of which show up once; approximately 0.094% is in the top ten. Sequenced material: naive CD4+ T cells from blood. Indicated subset: CD45RA+ naive T cells. The source is a human donor in good health.

This CDR3 is CASTLFAGPNTEAFF. The CDR3 region has the DNA TGTGCCAGCACCTTGTTTGCGGGGCCGAACACTGAAGCTTTCTTT. The J gene is TRBJ1-1, the V gene TRBV2, with D possibly being TRBD1 (5 bases). The CDR3 extends over 15 amino acids. Looked up from germline, CDR1 is SNHLY and CDR2 is FYNNEI. The V end lost 7 bases, the J end lost 1 base, and 16 bases lay between the germline ends.